Listed here are 21 T cell receptor beta chains from one sample, sequenced in a study of CD8+ T cells in alopecia areata. Sequencing used cDNA as its template, made by extracting RNA and reverse transcribing it. Some clones are missing from TCRdb's copy, which holds only in-frame ones; the method was immunoSEQ multiplex PCR. The record shows about 9,000 clones for this sample, with no singletons present. Cutaneous lymph node cells were pooled, and they were sorted using CD4, CD8alpha, NKG2D, NKG2ACE and other markers. Sequenced material: CD8+ T cells sorted from a lymph node. Receptors originate from a C3H/HeJ mouse with alopecia areata. The mice in this strain carry MHC haplotype H2-k.

This clone is deemed medium-sized. Gene and germline names: mouse. The CDR3 extends 3 residues past the end of the read, so its final part is completed from the germline J gene. V and J are TRBV1 and TRBJ1-6; 9 bases match TRBD1. TRBJ1-6 counts as an open reading frame of uncertain function. The ends lost 3 bases at V and 6 bases at J; junction bases unmatched: 3. Germline assignment: CDR1 NSQYPW and CDR2 LRSPGD (reference sequence). The CDR3 consists of 15 residues. This CDR3 reads CTCSAQDRGNSPLYF. The sequenced part of the CDR3 DNA is TGCACCTGCAGTGCCCAGGACAGGGGTAATTCGCCC.

Comments on this clone: Germline and genes: mouse. CDR3 DNA (partial): TGTGCCTGGAGTCTAGCCTGGGGGGGCAACACCGGG. Translation: CAWSLAWGGNTG. The whole CDR3 protein reads CAWSLAWGGNTGQLYF. This rearrangement joins TRBV31 to TRBJ2-2; 10 nucleotides line up with TRBD2. The DNA ends 4 residues before the CDR3 does, and the rest of the CDR3 is filled in from the germline J gene. The CDR3 has 16 residues. CDR1 is GKSSPN, CDR2 SITVG, per germline. Unmatched junction bases numbered 3, after V lost 0 bases and J lost 2 bases.

This clone appeared many times. Mouse gene names and germline throughout. The DNA ends 4 residues before the CDR3 does, and the rest of the CDR3 is filled in from the germline J gene. The V and J genes are TRBV13-3 and TRBJ2-7; D may be TRBD1 (6 bases). This CDR3 is built from 10 residues. Germline lookup yields CDR1 NNHDY and CDR2 SYVADS. CDR3 amino acids: CASGQYEQYF. The covered CDR3 bases are TGTGCCAGCGGACAGTAT.

This clone has a count of ten or more. Any gene name here is a mouse gene name. The CDR3 end falls 4 residues outside the read, so it is completed with the germline J gene. J is TRBJ2-7 and V is TRBV13-3, with a weak D call TRBD1 (6 bases). The CDR3 is made up of 14 amino acids. Germline loops: CDR1 NNHDY, CDR2 SYVADS. Incomplete CDR3 DNA: TGTGCCAGCAGTGGCTCCGGACAGAATTAT. Protein sequence: CASSGSGQNY. The CDR3 reads in full as CASSGSGQNYEQYF.

By sample fraction, this clone is medium-sized (0.01 to 0.1%). The genes and germline here are from mouse. The read stops 4 residues short of the end of the CDR3; the missing end is completed from the germline J gene. The V call is TRBV5, the J call TRBJ2-3, with 11 bases aligning to TRBD2. Germline V gene data show CDR1 as LGHNA and CDR2 as YNLKQL (reference sequence). Trimming at V came to 4 bases and at J to 3 bases, leaving 6 bases not matched to a gene. The CDR3 is 16 residues long. Partial CDR3 DNA: TGTGCCAGCAGCCCACTGGGGGGGCGCGGAGCAGAA. The encoded protein is CASSPLGGRGAE. The complete CDR3 reads CASSPLGGRGAETLYF.

This clone was counted many times. All gene names here are mouse names. The CDR3 end falls 4 residues outside the read, so it is completed with the germline J gene. The gene calls are TRBV31 and TRBJ1-2; D unclear. This CDR3 region has 13 residues. Per germline, CDR1 GKSSPN and CDR2 SITVG. Deletions cut 0 bases from V and 1 base from J, with 6 bases between. The CDR3 DNA, read in part, is TGTGCCTGGAGTCTAAGCAGAAACTCC. It is translated as CAWSLSRNS. The whole CDR3 protein is CAWSLSRNSDYTF.

A remark on this clone: The gene symbols are mouse symbols. The sequenced fragment ends 4 residues before the CDR3 boundary, so the rest is inferred from the germline J gene. The genes are TRBV31 and TRBJ1-2, with 8 bases identical to TRBD1. Per the germline V gene, CDR1 is GKSSPN and CDR2 is SITVG. The CDR3 contains 13 residues. The V segment lost 2 bases and the J segment 3 bases; nucleotides outside the gene matches: 2. The sequenced CDR3 bases are TGTGCCTGGAGTGTACAGGGGGACTCC. It is translated as CAWSVQGDS. The entire CDR3 protein is CAWSVQGDSDYTF.

The table lists this clone with a few counts. Genes and germline are mouse. The CDR3 end falls 4 residues outside the read, so it is completed with the germline J gene. The chain employs TRBV19 and TRBJ2-5; D call uncertain. The V end was cut by 2 bases, the J end by 0 bases, with 7 bases between. This CDR3 comprises 14 residues. The germline gives CDR1 FNHDT, CDR2 SITEND (reference sequence). This chain's CDR3 is CASSIVVNQDTQYF. CDR3 DNA (partial): TGTGCCAGCAGTATTGTGGTGAACCAAGAC.

This clone was found many times. The gene names here belong to mouse. CDR3 amino acids: CASSSGTGYEQYF. The DNA read from the CDR3 is TGTGCCAGCAGTTCCGGGACAGGGTAT. V usage is TRBV19 and J usage is TRBJ2-7, with 9 bases fitting TRBD1. From the germline J gene comes the end of the CDR3, since the read stops 4 residues before it. Germline values: CDR1 FNHDT, CDR2 SITEND (reference sequence). The CDR3 covers 13 residues.

This clone was seen a handful of times. Gene labels here are mouse ones. The read finishes 4 residues shy of the CDR3 end, and the germline J gene is used to complete it. The V call is TRBV31, the J call TRBJ2-7, with TRBD2 matching 7 bases. V lost 1 base and J lost 3; bases outside the gene matches: 3. The CDR3 has 13 amino acids. Looked up from germline, CDR1 is GKSSPN and CDR2 is SITVG. The part of the CDR3 DNA that was read is TGTGCCTGGAGTCACTGGGGTTACTAT. Translation: CAWSHWGYY. The whole CDR3 reads CAWSHWGYYEQYF.

Many counts were recorded for this clone. Any gene name here is a mouse gene name. The missing CDR3 end, 4 residues past where the read stops, is filled in from the germline J gene. The genes are TRBV19 and TRBJ2-7; 11 bases agree with TRBD1. The CDR3 has 15 amino acids. In germline, CDR1 is FNHDT, CDR2 SITEND (reference sequence). V was pared by 2 bases and J by 2 bases, with 3 bases of the junction left unmatched. The CDR3 here is CASSMRTGGAYEQYF. The part of the CDR3 DNA that was read is TGTGCCAGCAGTATGCGGACAGGGGGCGCCTAT.

This clone was seen ten or more times. The genes are named according to mouse. The CDR3 goes on 4 residues after the read ends, and that part is filled in from the germline J gene. The V call is TRBV13-3, the J call TRBJ2-4, with D possibly matching TRBD2 (5 bases). The CDR3 loop spans 13 amino acids. V gave up 3 bases and J gave up 0 bases, with 5 bases separating them. CDR1 is NNHDY, CDR2 SYVADS, per germline. The CDR3 spells CASSAGSQNTLYF. The DNA read from the CDR3 is TGTGCCAGCAGTGCTGGGAGTCAAAAC.

This clone is labeled as medium-sized. Germline and genes: mouse. The CDR3 end lies 4 residues beyond the end of the read and is filled in from the germline J gene. V gene TRBV17 combines with J gene TRBJ2-2; 7 bases match TRBD1. V was clipped by 5 bases and J by 1 base; unmatched bases: 4. The CDR3 contains 15 residues. CDR1 and CDR2 (germline): MNHDT, YYDKIL. The CDR3 bases that were read are TGTGCTAGCAGTTGGGACAGCCTAAACACCGGG. Translating gives CASSWDSLNTG. The full CDR3 protein is CASSWDSLNTGQLYF.

This clone appeared many times. Gene names and germline match the mouse. The read ends 4 residues early relative to the CDR3; the germline J gene fills the gap. The J gene is TRBJ2-2, the V gene TRBV13-3; the match to TRBD1 covers 8 bases. This CDR3 is 14 amino acids long. CDR1 and CDR2 (germline): NNHDY, SYVADS. J was trimmed by 6 bases and V by 1 base; bases with no gene match: 2. The part of the CDR3 DNA that was read is TGTGCCAGCAGTGATCCCAGGGGGCCCGGG. Amino acid sequence: CASSDPRGPG. The full CDR3 is CASSDPRGPGQLYF.

This clone appeared many times. Gene names follow the mouse nomenclature. The sequence runs out 4 residues before the end of the CDR3; the remainder is reconstructed from the germline J gene. J is TRBJ2-1 and V is TRBV13-1, with D possibly TRBD1 on 6 matching bases. CDR3 size: 15 residues. The V gene's germline CDR1 is NSHNY and CDR2 SYGAGN. Between the trimmed V and J ends, which lost 2 bases and 0 bases, there was a span of 9 bases. The CDR3 bases that were read are TGTGCCAGCAGTGAGGACAGTTATAACTATGCT. Its translation is CASSEDSYNYA. The whole CDR3 region reads CASSEDSYNYAEQFF.

This clone was counted ten times or more. Gene names denote mouse genes. The observed sequence ends 4 residues before the CDR3 terminus, with the missing tail filled in from the germline J gene. J is TRBJ1-2 and V is TRBV31; D uncertain. The germline V and J ends were trimmed by 0 bases and 0 bases, with 8 bases remaining between them. This CDR3 has 14 amino acids. From germline, CDR1 is GKSSPN and CDR2 SITVG. CDR3 in amino acids: CAWSLEQPNSDYTF. CDR3 DNA (partial): TGTGCCTGGAGTCTAGAACAGCCAAACTCC.

This clone has ten or more counts. Germline and genes here are mouse. The read falls 4 residues short of the CDR3 end, and the missing part is taken from the germline J gene. The genes are TRBV29 and TRBJ2-7, with 8 bases fitting TRBD1. The J segment lost 3 bases and the V segment lost 4 bases, leaving 2 bases of the junction unmatched. The CDR3 spans 13 residues. CDR1 is MSHET and CDR2 is SYDVDS in the germline V gene. The CDR3 DNA, read in part, is TGTGCTAGCAGTTCAGGGGGCGACTAT. Translation gives CASSSGGDY. The whole CDR3 is CASSSGGDYEQYF.

This clone occurred many times. Here the gene names and germline are mouse. The read terminates 4 residues before the CDR3 end, so the remaining end is supplied by the germline J gene. This chain joins TRBV19 and TRBJ2-7; no clear D gene. The CDR3 sequence is 12 residues long. CDR1 FNHDT and CDR2 SITEND come from the germline V gene (reference sequence). CDR3 loop: CASSIRGYEQYF. The part of the CDR3 DNA that was read is TGTGCCAGCAGTATTAGAGGTTAT.

This clone was observed many times. Gene names refer to mouse genes. Read data end 4 residues before the CDR3 end; the end is taken from the germline J gene. V is TRBV1 and J is TRBJ1-1; TRBD1 agrees at 8 bases. This CDR3 contains 12 residues. CDR1 and CDR2 (germline): NSQYPW, LRSPGD (reference sequence). The sequenced part of the CDR3 DNA is TGCACCTGCAGGTTCAGGGGGCGA. Its translation: CTCRFRGR. Given in full, the CDR3 is CTCRFRGREVFF.

Many counts were recorded for this clone. Mouse names are used for the genes. The read ends 4 residues before the CDR3 terminus; that terminus is restored from the germline J gene. The chain joins TRBV5 to TRBJ2-7, with 11 bases fitting TRBD2. Germline CDR1 and CDR2: LGHNA and YNLKQL (reference sequence). The CDR3 spans 15 residues. V shed 4 bases, J shed 2 bases, and the junction held 4 bases outside the gene matches. The CDR3 protein is CASSLGLGGPYEQYF. The sequenced part of the CDR3 DNA is TGTGCCAGCAGCCTCGGACTGGGGGGCCCCTAT.

Ten or more counts support this clone. The genes and germline here are from mouse. The read terminates 4 residues ahead of where the CDR3 ends, so the germline J gene completes it. The rearrangement uses TRBV14 and TRBJ2-5; the D gene is possibly TRBD2 (6 bases). Per germline, CDR1 SGHDT and CDR2 FRDEAV. The CDR3 contains 13 residues. CDR3 DNA, as far as it was read: TGTGCCAGCAGTTTCTGGGGGGTAGAC. Amino acid sequence: CASSFWGVD. The CDR3, in full, reads CASSFWGVDTQYF. Full variable domain (outside the CDR3, taken from reference TRBV14 and TRBJ2-5): EAGVTQSPRYAVLQEGQAVSFWCDPISGHDTLYWYQQPRDQGPQLLVYFRDEAVIDNSQLPSDRFSAVRPKGTNSTLKIQSAKQGDTATYLCASSFWGVDTQYFGPGTRLLVL.